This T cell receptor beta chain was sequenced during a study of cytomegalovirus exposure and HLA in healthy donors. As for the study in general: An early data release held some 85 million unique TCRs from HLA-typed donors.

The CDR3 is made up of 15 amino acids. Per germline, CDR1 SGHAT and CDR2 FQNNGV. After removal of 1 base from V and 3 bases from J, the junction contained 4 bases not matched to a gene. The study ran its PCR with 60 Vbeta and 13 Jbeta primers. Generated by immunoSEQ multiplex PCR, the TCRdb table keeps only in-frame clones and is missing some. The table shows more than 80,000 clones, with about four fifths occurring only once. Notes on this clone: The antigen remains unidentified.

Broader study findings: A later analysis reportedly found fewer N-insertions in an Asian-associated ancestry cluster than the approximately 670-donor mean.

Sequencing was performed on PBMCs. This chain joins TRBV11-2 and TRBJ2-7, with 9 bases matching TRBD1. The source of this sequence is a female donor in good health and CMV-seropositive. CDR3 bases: TGTGCCAGCAGCTTAGCCTGGACAGGGGTCTACGAGCAGTACTTC. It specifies CASSLAWTGVYEQYF.